The 21 T cell receptor beta chains in this list originate from one sample, sequenced in a study of identical twins. TCRdb redid the calling of the 5' RACE reads with MiXCR, one entry per CDR3 protein. The sample yields about 520,000 distinct CDR3 sequences, 20% to 25% seen once. The same sample was also used in a study of T cells expressing NK-cell markers.

Sequencing was carried out using CD4+ T cells sorted from blood. The receptor set was obtained from a woman between 18 and 30 years old in good health.

The rearrangement uses TRBV5-1 and TRBJ1-4; D is undetermined. The CDR3 has 15 amino acids. The V end lost 1 base, the J end lost 0 bases, and 7 bases lay between the germline ends. Germline loops: CDR1 SGHRS, CDR2 YFSETQ. The chain's CDR3 is CASSLLGPTNEKLFF. In DNA form, the CDR3 reads TGCGCCAGCAGCTTGCTCGGGCCAACTAATGAAAAACTGTTTTTT.

The chain carries TRBV20-1 and TRBJ2-7; D gene uncertain. Trimming cost V 7 bases and J 0 bases, with 10 bases left between them. This CDR3 spans 12 amino acids. Germline lookup yields CDR1 DFQATT and CDR2 SNEGSKA (reference sequence). CDR3 in DNA: TGCAGTGGGACGGACCGCTCCTACGAGCAGTACTTC. It is translated as CSGTDRSYEQYF.

This clonotype occurred a few times. The chain carries TRBV7-9 and TRBJ2-7, with D perhaps TRBD1 (6 bases). Trimming removed 5 bases at V and 0 bases at J, with 14 bases between. The CDR3 is 15 amino acids. In germline, CDR1 is SEHNR, CDR2 FQNEAQ (reference sequence). The DNA of the CDR3 is TGTGCCAGCAGCCAAACAGGGTGGAGCTCCTACGAGCAGTACTTC. Translation: CASSQTGWSSYEQYF.

This clonotype was found many times. This rearrangement joins TRBV5-1 to TRBJ2-7, with 10 bases aligning to TRBD1. V shed 0 bases, J shed 5 bases, and the junction held 2 bases outside the gene matches. Germline CDR1 SGHRS, CDR2 YFSETQ. The CDR3 has 14 amino acids. CDR3 protein: CASSLVGTGDEQYF. CDR3 nucleotides: TGCGCCAGCAGCTTGGTCGGGACAGGGGACGAGCAGTACTTC.

The chain carries TRBV7-2 and TRBJ2-3; TRBD2 aligns across 15 bases. After removal of 5 bases from V and 11 bases from J, the junction contained 11 bases not matched to a gene. The CDR3 has 16 residues. Per germline, CDR1 SGHTA and CDR2 FQGNSA. CDR3 DNA: TGTGCCAGCAGCCCGGGACTAGCGGGAGGCTTTCTTGGGCAGTATTTT. It is translated as CASSPGLAGGFLGQYF.

This sequence joins TRBV20-1 and TRBJ2-7; D gene unclear. Germline CDR1 reads DFQATT; CDR2 reads SNEGSKA (reference sequence). The germline V and J ends were trimmed by 6 bases and 3 bases, with 9 bases remaining between them. This CDR3 has 11 amino acids. CDR3: CSAKGHYEQYF. The CDR3 region has the DNA TGCAGTGCCAAGGGTCACTACGAGCAGTACTTC.

V and J are TRBV9 and TRBJ2-1; possibly TRBD1 or TRBD2 for D (5 bases each). In germline, CDR1 is SGDLS, CDR2 YYNGEE. This CDR3 is 16 amino acids long. The V end lost 4 bases, the J end lost 6 bases, and 20 bases lay between the germline ends. CDR3 bases: TGTGCCAGCAGCCCCCAGGTCTCGGGGCTGAGCAATGAGCAGTTCTTC. It yields the protein CASSPQVSGLSNEQFF.

This clonotype was seen at least ten times. This chain connects TRBV5-5 to TRBJ2-7, with 12 bases aligning to TRBD1. The CDR3 runs to 16 residues. J was trimmed by 6 bases and V by 4 bases; bases with no gene match: 11. Germline V gives CDR1 SGHKS, CDR2 YYEKEE (reference sequence). As DNA, the CDR3 is TGTGCCAGCAGCCAACTCGGGACAGGGGGCATCGGCGAGCAGTACTTC. As protein: CASSQLGTGGIGEQYF.

The chain recombines TRBV12-3 or TRBV12-4 with TRBJ2-2; D possibly corresponds to TRBD2 (6 bases). The CDR3 runs to 14 residues. V was pared by 7 bases and J by 4 bases, with 13 bases between. In nucleotides, the CDR3 is TGTGCCAGCACCTTTACGGGAGTCACCGGGGAGCTGTTTTTT. Translating gives CASTFTGVTGELFF.

The sample holds a few counts of this clonotype. The chain combines TRBV13 with TRBJ2-7; D might be TRBD2 (6 bases). This CDR3 contains 14 residues. Germline loops: CDR1 PRHDT, CDR2 FYEKMQ (reference sequence). V lost 4 bases, J lost 2 bases, and 12 bases lay in between. CDR3 DNA sequence: TGTGCCAGCAGCTGGAGGCGGGGCCCCTACGAGCAGTACTTC. Protein: CASSWRRGPYEQYF.

The chain is built from TRBV20-1 and TRBJ1-5; the D is unclear. The ends were cut back, 1 base at V and 0 bases at J, with 7 bases in the middle. The CDR3 spans 14 residues. Looked up from germline, CDR1 is DFQATT and CDR2 is SNEGSKA (reference sequence). CDR3 in DNA: TGCAGTGCTAGAGTGGGTTCTAGCAATCAGCCCCAGCATTTT. Encoded protein: CSARVGSSNQPQHF.

The V gene is TRBV3-1, the J gene TRBJ2-1, with TRBD2 matching 12 bases. Trimming at V came to 3 bases and at J to 8 bases, leaving 8 bases not matched to a gene. Germline V gene lookup returns CDR1 LGHDT and CDR2 YNNKEL (reference sequence). The CDR3 has 16 amino acids. CDR3 in amino acids: CASSQASGRARYEQFF. Here the CDR3 DNA reads TGTGCCAGCAGCCAGGCTAGCGGGAGGGCCAGGTATGAGCAGTTCTTC.

This chain connects TRBV5-6 to TRBJ1-1; TRBD1 matches at 7 bases. Germline V CDR1 and CDR2: SGHDT, YYEEEE. V lost 4 bases to trimming and J lost 7 bases; unmatched junction nucleotides: 10. The length of the CDR3 is 14 residues. The CDR3 region is CASSAWDRRIEAFF. CDR3 in DNA: TGTGCCAGCAGCGCCTGGGACAGAAGGATTGAAGCTTTCTTT.

A single count supports this clonotype. The rearrangement joins TRBV6-2 or TRBV6-3 to TRBJ1-2, with D hard to call. Looked up from germline, CDR1 is MNHEY and CDR2 is SVGEGT. V lost 8 bases, J lost 4 bases, and 8 bases lay in between. The CDR3 extends over 11 amino acids. The CDR3 spells CASGLTYGYTF. The DNA of the CDR3 is TGTGCCAGCGGTCTCACCTATGGCTACACCTTC.

There are a few counts of this clonotype. The chain uses TRBV10-1 and TRBJ2-3; D remains unclear. V lost 4 bases to trimming and J lost 2 bases, with 7 bases between them. Germline V gene sequence: CDR1 WNHNN, CDR2 SYGVQD (reference sequence). The CDR3 is 13 amino acids. This chain's CDR3 is CASSAWDTDTQYF. The CDR3 DNA sequence: TGCGCCAGCAGTGCCTGGGACACAGATACGCAGTATTTT.

This clonotype was detected only a few times. V and J are TRBV7-9 and TRBJ2-7; TRBD2 aligns across 9 bases. Germline trimming cut 6 bases from V and 2 bases from J; bases unmatched to any gene: 11. The length of the CDR3 is 16 residues. Germline CDR1 and CDR2: SEHNR and FQNEAQ (reference sequence). The CDR3, as DNA: TGTGCCAGCAGTCGCGGTTTTAGCGGGAGCCCCTACGAGCAGTACTTC. This gives the protein CASSRGFSGSPYEQYF.

This clonotype was counted between two and nine times. The chain has TRBV25-1 and TRBJ1-6; possible D gene TRBD1, 5 bases. Per germline, CDR1 MGHDK and CDR2 SYGVNS. V was cut by 8 bases and J by 8 bases, with 16 bases left in between. The CDR3 covers 14 residues. As DNA, the CDR3 is TGTGCCAGCCGGTTCGGGGGGGATTATTCACCCCTCCACTTT. It encodes CASRFGGDYSPLHF.

The CDR3 is CASSPRASGDTQYF. The CDR3, as DNA: TGTGCCAGCAGCCCGAGGGCCAGCGGAGATACGCAGTATTTT. The chain joins TRBV11-2 to TRBJ2-3, with a weak D call TRBD2 (5 bases). V lost 5 bases, J lost 5 bases, and 14 bases lay in between. Per the germline V gene, CDR1 is SGHAT and CDR2 is FQNNGV. This CDR3 is built from 14 residues.

This clonotype has a count of ten or more. The J gene is TRBJ2-1, the V gene TRBV20-1; 7 bases align to TRBD1. This CDR3 has 15 amino acids. Trimming at V came to 0 bases and at J to 6 bases, leaving 8 bases not matched to a gene. The V gene's germline CDR1 is DFQATT and CDR2 SNEGSKA (reference sequence). In nucleotides, the CDR3 is TGCAGTGCTAGAGATCTAGGGGACAGCCGCAATGAGCAGTTCTTC. Translating gives CSARDLGDSRNEQFF.

V and J are TRBV30 and TRBJ2-2, with 7 positions matching TRBD2. Germline V gene data show CDR1 as GTSNPN and CDR2 as SVGIG (reference sequence). The length of the CDR3 is 15 residues. J gave up 4 bases and V 0 bases, and 5 bases lay outside the gene matches. The CDR3 DNA sequence: TGTGCCTGGAGTGTGGGAGGGCCGTTCACCGGGGAGCTGTTTTTT. Translating it yields CAWSVGGPFTGELFF.

The chain recombines TRBV2 with TRBJ2-1; no clear D. Trimming removed 2 bases from V and 10 bases from J, with 15 bases in between. Per germline, CDR1 SNHLY and CDR2 FYNNEI. The CDR3 is made up of 14 amino acids. The CDR3: CASSELSVASEQFF. The CDR3 DNA reads as TGTGCCAGCAGTGAACTGTCTGTCGCCAGCGAGCAGTTCTTC.